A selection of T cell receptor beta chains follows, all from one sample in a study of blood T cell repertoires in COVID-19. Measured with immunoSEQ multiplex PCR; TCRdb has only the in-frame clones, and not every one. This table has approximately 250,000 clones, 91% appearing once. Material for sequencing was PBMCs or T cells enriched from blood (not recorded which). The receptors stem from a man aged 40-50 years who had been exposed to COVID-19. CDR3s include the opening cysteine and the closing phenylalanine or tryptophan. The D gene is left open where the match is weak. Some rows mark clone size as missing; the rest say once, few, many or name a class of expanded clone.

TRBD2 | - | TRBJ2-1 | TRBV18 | CASSPRREGRGEQFF | TGTGCCAGCTCACCACGGAGGGAGGGCCGGGGAGAGCAGTTCTTC
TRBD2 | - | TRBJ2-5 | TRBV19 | CASSTGNPGLAGDQYF | TGTGCCAGTAGTACTGGGAATCCGGGACTAGCGGGAGACCAGTACTTC
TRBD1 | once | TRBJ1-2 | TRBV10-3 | CASRTGTGNGYTF | TGTGCCTCACGAACCGGGACAGGGAACGGCTACACCTTC
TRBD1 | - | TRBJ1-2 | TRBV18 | CASSRFDRGLDYGYTF | TGTGCCAGCTCACGGTTCGACAGGGGGCTCGACTATGGCTACACCTTC
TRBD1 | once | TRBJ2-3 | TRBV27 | CASSTQGIGTDTQYF | TGTGCCAGCAGTACACAGGGGATCGGGACAGATACGCAGTATTTT
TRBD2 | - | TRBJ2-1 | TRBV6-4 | CASSDGTSGSEQFF | TGTGCCAGCAGTGACGGGACTAGCGGGAGTGAGCAGTTCTTC
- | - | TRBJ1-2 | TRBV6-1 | CASSGPGVASGYTF | TGTGCCAGCAGTGGGCCAGGGGTGGCTAGTGGCTACACCTTC
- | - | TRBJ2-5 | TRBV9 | CASSAGDPYQETQYF | TGTGCCAGCAGCGCGGGGGACCCGTACCAAGAGACCCAGTACTTC
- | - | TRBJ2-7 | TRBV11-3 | CASSSQFYPTYEQYF | TGTGCCAGCAGCTCCCAATTCTACCCCACCTACGAGCAGTACTTC
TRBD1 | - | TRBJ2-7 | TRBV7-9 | CASSSRDRGPYEQYF | TGTGCCAGCAGCTCCCGGGACAGGGGGCCCTACGAGCAGTACTTC
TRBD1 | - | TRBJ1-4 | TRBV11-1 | CASSLGRQGKAEKLFF | TGTGCCAGCAGCTTAGGACGACAGGGGAAGGCTGAAAAACTGTTTTTT
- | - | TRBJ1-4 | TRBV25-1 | CASSVNNEKLFF | TGTGCCAGCAGTGTAAATAATGAAAAACTGTTTTTT
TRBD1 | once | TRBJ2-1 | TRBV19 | CASSLTHRTGKYNEQFF | TGTGCCAGTAGTCTCACTCACCGGACAGGGAAATACAATGAGCAGTTCTTC
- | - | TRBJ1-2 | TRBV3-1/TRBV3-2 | CASSPSGGGYYGYTF | TGTGCCAGCAGCCCCTCGGGAGGGGGTTACTATGGCTACACCTTC
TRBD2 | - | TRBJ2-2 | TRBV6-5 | CASKRDGTNTGELFF | TGTGCCAGCAAGCGGGACGGCACGAACACCGGGGAGCTGTTTTTT
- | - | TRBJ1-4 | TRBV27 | CASSGRVREAEKLFF | TGTGCCAGCAGTGGGAGGGTCCGGGAGGCGGAAAAACTGTTTTTT
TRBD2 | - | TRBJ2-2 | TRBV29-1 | CSARLAGSRPDTGELFF | TGCAGCGCCCGACTAGCGGGATCCCGCCCGGACACCGGGGAGCTGTTTTTT
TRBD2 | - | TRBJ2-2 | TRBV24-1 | CATSDLDPSGGLLFF | TGTGCCACCAGTGATTTGGATCCTTCGGGGGGACTGCTGTTTTTT
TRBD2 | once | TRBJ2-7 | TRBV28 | CASRSSGTSSYEQYF | TGTGCCAGCAGAAGTTCTGGGACTAGCTCCTACGAGCAGTACTTC
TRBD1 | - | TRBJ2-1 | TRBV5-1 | CASSLQPGQGAGEQFF | TGCGCCAGCAGCTTACAGCCGGGACAGGGGGCAGGTGAGCAGTTCTTC
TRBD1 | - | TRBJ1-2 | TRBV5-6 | CASSPDRANYGYTF | TGTGCCAGCAGCCCTGACAGGGCTAACTATGGCTACACCTTC
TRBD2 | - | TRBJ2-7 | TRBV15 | CATSGKSGSYIYEQYF | TGTGCCACCAGCGGTAAAAGCGGGAGCTATATCTACGAGCAGTACTTC
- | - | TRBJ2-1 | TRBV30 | CAWSEPGLGGWKYNEQFF | TGTGCCTGGAGTGAACCGGGACTGGGTGGATGGAAATACAATGAGCAGTTCTTC
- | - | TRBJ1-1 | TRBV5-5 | CASSLEGLNTEAFF | TGTGCCAGCAGCTTGGAGGGGTTGAACACTGAAGCTTTCTTT
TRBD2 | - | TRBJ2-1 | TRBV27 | CASSFGTSSYNEQFF | TGTGCCAGCAGTTTTGGGACTAGCAGCTACAATGAGCAGTTCTTC
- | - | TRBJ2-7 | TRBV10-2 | CASSESRISYEQYF | TGCGCCAGCAGTGAGTCGAGGATCTCCTACGAGCAGTACTTC
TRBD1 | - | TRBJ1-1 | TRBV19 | CASSQGVNTEAFF | TGTGCCAGTAGTCAGGGGGTCAACACTGAAGCTTTCTTT
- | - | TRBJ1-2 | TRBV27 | CASSLGGGGYTF | TGTGCCAGCTCACTTGGTGGTGGTGGCTACACCTTC
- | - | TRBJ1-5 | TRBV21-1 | CASSKLKGWVYSNQPQHF | TGTGCCAGCAGCAAGTTGAAGGGGTGGGTTTATAGCAATCAGCCCCAGCATTTT
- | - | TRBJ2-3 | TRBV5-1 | CASSLVSGVATDTQYF | TGCGCCAGCAGCTTGGTATCGGGGGTCGCGACAGATACGCAGTATTTT
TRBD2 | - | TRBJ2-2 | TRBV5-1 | CASSYIAGGTGELFF | TGCGCCAGCAGCTATATAGCGGGAGGCACCGGGGAGCTGTTTTTT
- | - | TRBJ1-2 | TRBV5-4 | CASSSPWLANYGYTF | TGTGCCAGCAGCTCCCCTTGGCTAGCTAACTATGGCTACACCTTC
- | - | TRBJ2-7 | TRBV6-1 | CASSDQGISSYEQYF | TGTGCCAGCAGTGATCAGGGAATCTCCTCGTACGAGCAGTACTTC
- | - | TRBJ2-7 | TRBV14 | CASSQAPFPYEQYF | TGTGCCAGCAGCCAAGCCCCCTTTCCCTACGAGCAGTACTTC
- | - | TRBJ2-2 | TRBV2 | CASSARTDSTGELFF | TGTGCCAGCAGTGCCCGGACAGACTCCACCGGGGAGCTGTTTTTT
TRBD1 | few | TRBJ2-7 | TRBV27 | CASSRGQGAGEQYF | TGTGCCAGCAGCCGGGGACAGGGGGCAGGCGAGCAGTACTTC
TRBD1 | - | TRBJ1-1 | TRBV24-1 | CATSDGTGDNTEAFF | TGTGCCACCAGTGATGGGACAGGGGACAACACTGAAGCTTTCTTT
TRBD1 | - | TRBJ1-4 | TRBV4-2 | CASSQPPGQTNEKLFF | TGTGCCAGCAGCCAGCCGCCGGGACAGACTAATGAAAAACTGTTTTTT
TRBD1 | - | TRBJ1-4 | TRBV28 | CASSLPSGTVLEKLFF | TGTGCCAGCAGTCTCCCCTCCGGGACAGTTCTTGAAAAACTGTTTTTT
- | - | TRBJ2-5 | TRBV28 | CASPPSGSRGETQYF | TGTGCCTCTCCGCCTAGTGGGTCCCGAGGGGAGACCCAGTACTTC
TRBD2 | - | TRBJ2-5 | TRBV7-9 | CASSSPRLAEETQYF | TGTGCCAGCAGCTCCCCAAGGCTAGCGGAAGAGACCCAGTACTTC
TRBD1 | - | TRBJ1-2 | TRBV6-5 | CASSKDRNYGYTF | TGTGCCAGCAGCAAGGACAGGAACTATGGCTACACCTTC
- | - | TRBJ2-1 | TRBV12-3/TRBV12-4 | CASSPRYNEQFF | TGTGCCAGCAGCCCCCGGTACAATGAGCAGTTCTTC
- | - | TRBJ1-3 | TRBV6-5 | CASSLDRLNTIYF | TGTGCCAGCAGCCTAGACAGGTTAAACACCATATATTTT
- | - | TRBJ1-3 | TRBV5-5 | CASSLVDSFHSGNTIYF | TGTGCCAGCAGCTTGGTAGACAGTTTTCACTCTGGAAACACCATATATTTT
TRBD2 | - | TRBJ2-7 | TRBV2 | CASSVSTSGSYEQYF | TGTGCCAGCAGTGTATCGACTAGCGGGAGTTACGAGCAGTACTTC
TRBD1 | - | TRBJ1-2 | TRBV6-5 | CASSQGQGGGYGYTF | TGTGCCAGCAGCCAAGGACAGGGGGGCGGCTATGGCTACACCTTC
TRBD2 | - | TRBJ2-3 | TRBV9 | CASSVGGLAGSTDTQYF | TGTGCCAGCAGCGTTGGGGGACTAGCGGGAAGCACAGATACGCAGTATTTT
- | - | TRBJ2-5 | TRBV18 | CASSGGTEETQYF | TGTGCCAGCTCAGGGGGGACAGAAGAGACCCAGTACTTC
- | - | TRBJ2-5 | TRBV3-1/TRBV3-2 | CASSPRDMTPQETQYF | TGTGCCAGCAGCCCCCGGGACATGACCCCTCAAGAGACCCAGTACTTC
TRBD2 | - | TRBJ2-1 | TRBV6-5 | CASSPGTRRSNEQFF | TGTGCCAGCAGTCCCGGGACTAGACGGTCGAATGAGCAGTTCTTC
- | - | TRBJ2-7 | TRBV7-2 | CASSLSVEQDSYEQYF | TGTGCCAGCAGCCTATCGGTCGAACAGGACTCCTACGAGCAGTACTTC
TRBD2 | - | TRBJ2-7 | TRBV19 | CASSILAEDSYEQYF | TGTGCCAGTAGTATACTAGCGGAGGACTCCTACGAGCAGTACTTC
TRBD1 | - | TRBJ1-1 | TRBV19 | CASTDRDSAFF | TGTGCCAGCACAGACAGGGATTCGGCTTTCTTT